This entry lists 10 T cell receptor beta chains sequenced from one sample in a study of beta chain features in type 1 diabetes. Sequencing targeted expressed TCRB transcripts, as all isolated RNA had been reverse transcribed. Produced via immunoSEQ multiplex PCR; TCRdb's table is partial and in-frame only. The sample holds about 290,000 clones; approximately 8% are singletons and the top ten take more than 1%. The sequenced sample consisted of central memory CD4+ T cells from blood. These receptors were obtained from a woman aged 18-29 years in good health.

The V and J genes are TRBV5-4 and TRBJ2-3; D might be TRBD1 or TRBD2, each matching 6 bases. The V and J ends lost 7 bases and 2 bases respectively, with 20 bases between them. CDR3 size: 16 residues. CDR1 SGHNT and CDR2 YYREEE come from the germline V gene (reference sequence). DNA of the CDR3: TGTGCCAGCTTAAAGGGGGGCCTAGCTTCCACAGATACGCAGTATTTT. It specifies CASLKGGLASTDTQYF.

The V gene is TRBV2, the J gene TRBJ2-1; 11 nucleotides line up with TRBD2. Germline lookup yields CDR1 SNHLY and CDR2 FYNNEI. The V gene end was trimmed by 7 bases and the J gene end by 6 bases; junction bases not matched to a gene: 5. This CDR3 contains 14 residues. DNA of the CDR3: TGTGCCAGCACCGGGACTAGCGGTGTCAATGAGCAGTTCTTC. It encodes CASTGTSGVNEQFF.

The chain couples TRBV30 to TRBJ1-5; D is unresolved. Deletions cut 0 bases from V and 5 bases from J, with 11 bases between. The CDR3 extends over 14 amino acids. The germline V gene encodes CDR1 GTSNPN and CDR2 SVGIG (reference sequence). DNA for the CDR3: TGTGCCTGGAGTGTAATGGCAGGCTATCAGCCCCAGCATTTT. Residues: CAWSVMAGYQPQHF. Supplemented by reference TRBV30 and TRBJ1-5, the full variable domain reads SQTIHQWPATLVQPVGSPLSLECTVEGTSNPNLYWYRQAAGRGLQLLFYSVGIGQISSEVPQNLSASRPQDRQFILSSKKLLLSDSGFYLCAWSVMAGYQPQHFGDGTRLSIL.

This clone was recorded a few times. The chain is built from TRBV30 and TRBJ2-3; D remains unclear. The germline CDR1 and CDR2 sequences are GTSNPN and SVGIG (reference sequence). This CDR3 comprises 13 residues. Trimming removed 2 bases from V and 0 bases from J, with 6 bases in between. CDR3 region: CAWSLQSTDTQYF. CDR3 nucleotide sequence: TGTGCCTGGAGTTTGCAAAGCACAGATACGCAGTATTTT.

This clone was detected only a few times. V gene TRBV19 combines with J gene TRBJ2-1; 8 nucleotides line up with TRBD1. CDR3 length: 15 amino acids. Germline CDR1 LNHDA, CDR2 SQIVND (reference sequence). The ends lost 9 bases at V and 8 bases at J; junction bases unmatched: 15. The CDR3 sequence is CARTHAGQAKHEQFF. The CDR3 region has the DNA TGTGCCAGGACTCACGCGGGACAGGCCAAACATGAGCAGTTCTTC.

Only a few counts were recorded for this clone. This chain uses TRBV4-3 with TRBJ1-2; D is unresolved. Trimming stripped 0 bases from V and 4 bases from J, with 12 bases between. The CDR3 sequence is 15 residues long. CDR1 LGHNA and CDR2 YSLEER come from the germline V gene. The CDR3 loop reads CASSQDSGRLYGYTF. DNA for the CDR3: TGCGCCAGCAGCCAAGATAGTGGAAGACTCTATGGCTACACCTTC.

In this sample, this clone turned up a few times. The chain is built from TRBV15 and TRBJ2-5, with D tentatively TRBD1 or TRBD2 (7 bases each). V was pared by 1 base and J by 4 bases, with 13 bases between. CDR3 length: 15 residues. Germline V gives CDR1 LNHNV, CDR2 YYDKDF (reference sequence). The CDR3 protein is CATSRGDREGETQYF. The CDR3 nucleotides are TGTGCCACCAGCAGAGGAGACAGGGAGGGAGAGACCCAGTACTTC.

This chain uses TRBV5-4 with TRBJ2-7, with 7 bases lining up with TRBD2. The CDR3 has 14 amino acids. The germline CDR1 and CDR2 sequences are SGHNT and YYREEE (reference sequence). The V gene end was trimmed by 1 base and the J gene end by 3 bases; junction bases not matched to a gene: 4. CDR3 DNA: TGTGCCAGCAGCTTGCACGGGGGGTACTACGAGCAGTACTTC. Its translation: CASSLHGGYYEQYF.

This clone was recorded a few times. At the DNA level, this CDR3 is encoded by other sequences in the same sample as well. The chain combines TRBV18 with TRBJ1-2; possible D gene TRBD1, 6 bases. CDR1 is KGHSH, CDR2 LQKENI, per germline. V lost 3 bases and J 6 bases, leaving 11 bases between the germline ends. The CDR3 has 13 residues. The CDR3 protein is CASSPASGDGYTF. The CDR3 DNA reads TGTGCCAGCTCACCCGCCTCAGGGGATGGCTACACCTTC. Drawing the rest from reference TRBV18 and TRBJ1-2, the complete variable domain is NAGVMQNPRHLVRRRGQEARLRCSPMKGHSHVYWYRQLPEEGLKFMVYLQKENIIDESGMPKERFSAEFPKEGPSILRIQQVVRGDSAAYFCASSPASGDGYTFGSGTRLTVV.

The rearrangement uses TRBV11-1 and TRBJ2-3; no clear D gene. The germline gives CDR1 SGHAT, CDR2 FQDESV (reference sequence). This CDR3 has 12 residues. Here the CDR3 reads CATQPRTDTQYF. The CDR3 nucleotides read TGTGCGACCCAACCTCGCACAGATACGCAGTATTTT.